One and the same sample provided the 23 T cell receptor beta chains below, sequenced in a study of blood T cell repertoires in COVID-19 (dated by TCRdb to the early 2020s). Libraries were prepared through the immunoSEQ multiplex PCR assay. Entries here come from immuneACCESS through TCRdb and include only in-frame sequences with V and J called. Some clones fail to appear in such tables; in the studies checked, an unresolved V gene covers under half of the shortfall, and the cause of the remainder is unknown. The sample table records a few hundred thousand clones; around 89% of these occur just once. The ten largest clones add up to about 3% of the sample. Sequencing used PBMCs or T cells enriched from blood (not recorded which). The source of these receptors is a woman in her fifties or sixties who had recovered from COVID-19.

Here the CDR3 DNA reads TGTGCCAGTACCGGAGAGCGGGACCGGGGGGATACGCAGTATTTT. Amino acids: CASTGERDRGDTQYF. The chain uses TRBV19 and TRBJ2-3; 7 bases map to TRBD2. The CDR3 runs 15 residues. The junction had 13 bases not matched to a gene; V was cut back by 7 bases and J by 6 bases. From germline, CDR1 is LNHDA and CDR2 SQIVND (reference sequence).

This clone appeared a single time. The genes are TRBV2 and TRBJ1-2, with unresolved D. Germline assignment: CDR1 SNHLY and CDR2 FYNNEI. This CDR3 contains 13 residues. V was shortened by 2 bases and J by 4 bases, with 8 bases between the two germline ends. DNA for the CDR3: TGTGCCAGCAGTGAACCCAGGCTCTATGGCTACACCTTC. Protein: CASSEPRLYGYTF. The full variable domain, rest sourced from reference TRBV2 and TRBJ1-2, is EPEVTQTPSHQVTQMGQEVILRCVPISNHLYFYWYRQILGQKVEFLVSFYNNEISEKSEIFDDQFSVERPDGSNFTLKIRSTKLEDSAMYFCASSEPRLYGYTFGSGTRLTVV.

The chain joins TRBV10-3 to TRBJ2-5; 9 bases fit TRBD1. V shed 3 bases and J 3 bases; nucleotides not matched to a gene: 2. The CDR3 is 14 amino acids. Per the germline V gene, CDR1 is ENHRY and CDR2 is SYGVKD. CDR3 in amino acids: CAISEGDREETQYF. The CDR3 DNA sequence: TGTGCCATCAGTGAAGGGGACAGGGAAGAGACCCAGTACTTC.

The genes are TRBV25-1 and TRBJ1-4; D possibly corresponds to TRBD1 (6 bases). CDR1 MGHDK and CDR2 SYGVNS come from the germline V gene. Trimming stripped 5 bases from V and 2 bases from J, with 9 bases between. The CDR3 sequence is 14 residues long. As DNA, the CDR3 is TGTGCCAGCAGTATAAGGGGGACTAATGAAAAACTGTTTTTT. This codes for CASSIRGTNEKLFF.

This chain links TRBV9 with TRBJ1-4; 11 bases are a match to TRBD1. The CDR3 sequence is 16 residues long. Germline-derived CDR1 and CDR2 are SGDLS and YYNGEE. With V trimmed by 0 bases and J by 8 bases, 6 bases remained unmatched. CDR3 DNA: TGTGCCAGCAGCGTAGAGGGACAGGGGGTGCAGGAAAAACTGTTTTTT. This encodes CASSVEGQGVQEKLFF.

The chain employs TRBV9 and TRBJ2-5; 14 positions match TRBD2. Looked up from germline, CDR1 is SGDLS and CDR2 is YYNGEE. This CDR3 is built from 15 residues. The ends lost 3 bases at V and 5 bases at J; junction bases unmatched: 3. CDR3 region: CASSAGTSGSETQYF. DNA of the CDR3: TGTGCCAGCAGCGCCGGGACTAGCGGGAGTGAGACCCAGTACTTC. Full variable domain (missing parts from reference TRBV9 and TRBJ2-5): DSGVTQTPKHLITATGQRVTLRCSPRSGDLSVYWYQQSLDQGLQFLIQYYNGEERAKGNILERFSAQQFPDLHSELNLSSLELGDSALYFCASSAGTSGSETQYFGPGTRLLVL.

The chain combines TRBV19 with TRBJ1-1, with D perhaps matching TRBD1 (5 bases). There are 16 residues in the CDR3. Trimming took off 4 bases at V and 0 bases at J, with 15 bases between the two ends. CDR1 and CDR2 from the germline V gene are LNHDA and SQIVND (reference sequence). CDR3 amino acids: CASSKISDSLNTEAFF. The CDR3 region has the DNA TGTGCCAGTAGTAAAATCTCTGACAGTCTGAACACTGAAGCTTTCTTT.

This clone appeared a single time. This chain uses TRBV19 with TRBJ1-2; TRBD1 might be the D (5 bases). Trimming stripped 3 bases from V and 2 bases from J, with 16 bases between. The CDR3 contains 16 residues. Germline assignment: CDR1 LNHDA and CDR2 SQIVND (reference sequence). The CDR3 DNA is TGTGCCAGTAGTATGTCAGGGCAGGCATGGAACTATGGCTACACCTTC. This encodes CASSMSGQAWNYGYTF.

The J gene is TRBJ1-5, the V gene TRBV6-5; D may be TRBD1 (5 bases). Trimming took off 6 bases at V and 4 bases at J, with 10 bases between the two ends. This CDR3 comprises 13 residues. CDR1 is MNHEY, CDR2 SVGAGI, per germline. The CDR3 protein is CASRAGWNQPQHF. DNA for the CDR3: TGTGCCAGCAGGGCAGGGTGGAATCAGCCCCAGCATTTT.

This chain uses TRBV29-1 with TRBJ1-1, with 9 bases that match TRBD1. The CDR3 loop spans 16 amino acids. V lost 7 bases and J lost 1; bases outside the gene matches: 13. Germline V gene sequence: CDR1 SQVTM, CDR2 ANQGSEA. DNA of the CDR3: TGCAGCGCGGTTGGTGATGAGGGACAGGGGAACACTGAAGCTTTCTTT. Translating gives CSAVGDEGQGNTEAFF.

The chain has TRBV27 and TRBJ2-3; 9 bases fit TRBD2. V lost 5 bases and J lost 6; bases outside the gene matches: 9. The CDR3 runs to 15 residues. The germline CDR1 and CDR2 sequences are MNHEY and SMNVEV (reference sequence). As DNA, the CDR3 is TGTGCCAGCAGTCCGGGACTAGCTTTAGGGGATACGCAGTATTTT. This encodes CASSPGLALGDTQYF.

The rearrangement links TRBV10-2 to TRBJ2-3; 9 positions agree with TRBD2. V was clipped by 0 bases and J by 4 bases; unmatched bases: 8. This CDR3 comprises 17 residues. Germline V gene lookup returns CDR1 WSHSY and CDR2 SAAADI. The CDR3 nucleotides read TGCGCCAGCAGTGAGTCGGGGCCTAGCGGGACGTCAGATACGCAGTATTTT. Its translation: CASSESGPSGTSDTQYF.

The CDR3 DNA follows: TGTGCCAGCAGCCCTTTAGGGGGGGCGAATACGCAGTATTTT. Translated: CASSPLGGANTQYF. The rearrangement links TRBV3-1 (or the pseudogene TRBV3-2) to TRBJ2-3; D possibly corresponds to TRBD2 (7 bases). Looked up from germline, CDR1 is LGHDT and CDR2 is YNNKEL (reference sequence). The CDR3 length is 14 residues. V shed 4 bases and J shed 7 bases, with 15 bases lying between them.

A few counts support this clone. CDR3 sequence: CASSPPGGANQPQHF. CDR3 in DNA: TGTGCCAGCTCACCACCGGGGGGGGCCAATCAGCCCCAGCATTTT. This chain connects TRBV18 to TRBJ1-5; possibly TRBD1 for D (6 bases). The CDR3 is 15 amino acids. CDR1 and CDR2 (germline): KGHSH, LQKENI. V dropped 0 bases and J dropped 3 bases, with 9 bases sitting between them. The whole variable domain, filled in from reference TRBV18 and TRBJ1-5, reads NAGVMQNPRHLVRRRGQEARLRCSPMKGHSHVYWYRQLPEEGLKFMVYLQKENIIDESGMPKERFSAEFPKEGPSILRIQQVVRGDSAAYFCASSPPGGANQPQHFGDGTRLSIL.

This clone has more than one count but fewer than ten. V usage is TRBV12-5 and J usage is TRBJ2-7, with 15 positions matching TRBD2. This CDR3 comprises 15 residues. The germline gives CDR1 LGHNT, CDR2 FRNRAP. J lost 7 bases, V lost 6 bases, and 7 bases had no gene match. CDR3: CASGGGLAGGGEQYF. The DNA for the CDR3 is TGTGCTAGTGGCGGGGGACTAGCGGGAGGAGGGGAGCAGTACTTC. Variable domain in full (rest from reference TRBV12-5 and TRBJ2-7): DARVTQTPRHKVTEMGQEVTMRCQPILGHNTVFWYRQTMMQGLELLAYFRNRAPLDDSGMPKDRFSAEMPDATLATLKIQPSEPRDSAVYFCASGGGLAGGGEQYFGPGTRLTVT.

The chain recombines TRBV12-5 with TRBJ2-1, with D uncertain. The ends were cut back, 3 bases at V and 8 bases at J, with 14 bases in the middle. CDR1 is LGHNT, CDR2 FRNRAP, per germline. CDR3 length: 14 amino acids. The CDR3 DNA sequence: TGTGCTAGTGGTTTTGATCTAAACGGAGATGAGCAGTTCTTC. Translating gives CASGFDLNGDEQFF. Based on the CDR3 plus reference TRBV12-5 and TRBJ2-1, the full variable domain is DARVTQTPRHKVTEMGQEVTMRCQPILGHNTVFWYRQTMMQGLELLAYFRNRAPLDDSGMPKDRFSAEMPDATLATLKIQPSEPRDSAVYFCASGFDLNGDEQFFGPGTRLTVL.

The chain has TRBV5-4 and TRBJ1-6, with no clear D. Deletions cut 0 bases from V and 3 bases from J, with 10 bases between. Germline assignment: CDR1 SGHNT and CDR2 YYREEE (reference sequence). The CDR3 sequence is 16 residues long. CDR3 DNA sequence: TGTGCCAGCAGCTTGGCGGGGTCCCACTATAATTCACCCCTCCACTTT. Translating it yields CASSLAGSHYNSPLHF.

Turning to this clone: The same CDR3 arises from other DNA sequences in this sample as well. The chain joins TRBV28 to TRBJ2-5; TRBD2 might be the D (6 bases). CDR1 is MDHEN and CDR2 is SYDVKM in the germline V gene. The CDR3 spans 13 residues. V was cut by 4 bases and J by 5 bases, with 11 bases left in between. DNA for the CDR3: TGTGCCAGCAGTTCAGGGAGGTTGGAGACCCAGTACTTC. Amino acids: CASSSGRLETQYF.

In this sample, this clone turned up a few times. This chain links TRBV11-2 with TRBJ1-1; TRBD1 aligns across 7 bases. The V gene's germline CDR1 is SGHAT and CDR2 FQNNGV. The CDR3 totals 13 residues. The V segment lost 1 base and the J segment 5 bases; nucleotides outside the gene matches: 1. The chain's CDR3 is CASSLAQGTEAFF. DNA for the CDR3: TGTGCCAGCAGCTTAGCACAGGGGACTGAAGCTTTCTTT.

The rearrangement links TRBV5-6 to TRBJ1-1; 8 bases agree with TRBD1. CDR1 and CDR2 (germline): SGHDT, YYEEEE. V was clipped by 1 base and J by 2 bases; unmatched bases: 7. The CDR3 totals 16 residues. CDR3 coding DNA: TGTGCCAGCAGCTTGTTTGACAGGGGCCTAAACACTGAAGCTTTCTTT. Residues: CASSLFDRGLNTEAFF.

CDR3 amino acids: CASSQDRGGSEAFF. DNA of the CDR3: TGTGCCAGCAGCCAAGACAGGGGTGGGTCTGAAGCTTTCTTT. V and J are TRBV4-2 and TRBJ1-1, with a possible D match to TRBD1 (6 bases). The V gene lost 0 bases and the J gene lost 6 bases, with 11 bases spanning the gap. The CDR3 has 14 residues. Germline V gene lookup returns CDR1 LGHNA and CDR2 YNFKEQ.

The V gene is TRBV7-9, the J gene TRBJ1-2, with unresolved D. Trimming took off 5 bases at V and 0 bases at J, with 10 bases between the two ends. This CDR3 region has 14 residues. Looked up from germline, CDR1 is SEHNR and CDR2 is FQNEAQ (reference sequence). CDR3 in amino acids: CASSHPGSNYGYTF. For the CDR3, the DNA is TGTGCCAGCAGCCACCCGGGATCTAACTATGGCTACACCTTC.

DNA for the CDR3: TGTGCCAGCAGTTCCGGACTAGCGGGAGGGCCAGGGTACAATGAGCAGTTCTTC. Translated, it gives CASSSGLAGGPGYNEQFF. The V gene is TRBV27, the J gene TRBJ2-1, with TRBD2 matching over 15 bases. The CDR3 is 18 residues long. The ends lost 4 bases at V and 4 bases at J; junction bases unmatched: 8. The germline CDR1 and CDR2 sequences are MNHEY and SMNVEV (reference sequence).